These 2 T cell receptor beta chains were all obtained from the same sample, sequenced in a study of OX40 agonist ivuxolimab in advanced cancers. Produced via immunoSEQ multiplex PCR; TCRdb's table is partial and in-frame only. There are 65,000 to 100,000 clones in the sample; under 85% occur only once, and roughly 3.4% lies in the top ten. The specimen was CD4+ or CD8+ T cells sorted from blood, collected in a trial of the OX40 agonist ivuxolimab. Receptors originate from an adult with an advanced solid tumor such as melanoma, head and neck, liver or kidney cancer.

This chain uses TRBV6-1 with TRBJ1-1, with TRBD1 matching 7 bases. Germline V gives CDR1 MNHNS, CDR2 SASEGT. Trimming removed 5 bases from V and 9 bases from J; junction bases left unmatched: 6. CDR3 length equals 12 residues. This CDR3 reads CASSTGDIQAFF. The CDR3 region has the DNA TGTGCCAGCAGTACAGGGGATATACAAGCTTTCTTT.

The chain combines TRBV19 with TRBJ2-2; 9 bases fit TRBD2. Unmatched junction bases numbered 7, after V lost 7 bases and J lost 1 base. Germline V lookup: CDR1 LNHDA, CDR2 SQIVND (reference sequence). CDR3 size: 16 residues. The CDR3 loop reads CASKDEREVNTGELFF. The CDR3 DNA is TGTGCCAGTAAAGATGAGCGGGAGGTGAACACCGGGGAGCTGTTTTTT. Drawing the rest from reference TRBV19 and TRBJ2-2, the complete variable domain is DGGITQSPKYLFRKEGQNVTLSCEQNLNHDAMYWYRQDPGQGLRLIYYSQIVNDFQKGDIAEGYSVSREKKESFPLTVTSAQKNPTAFYLCASKDEREVNTGELFFGEGSRLTVL.